The source of this T cell receptor beta chain is a study of T cells after yellow fever vaccination. The V end was cut by 10 bases, the J end by 5 bases, with 19 bases between. Germline CDR1 reads MDHEN; CDR2 reads SYDVKM. The CDR3 covers 14 residues. One entry per CDR3 protein, called by TCRdb with MiXCR from the 5' RACE reads. The top ten hold about 19% of the sample, which has 230,000 or so distinct CDR3 sequences, roughly 4% seen once. This clonotype occurred many times. The sequence derives from a man younger than 30 who received the YFV17D yellow fever vaccine. Sequenced material: PBMCs, taken 15 days after the yellow fever booster vaccination. The V and J genes are TRBV28 and TRBJ2-3; no reliable D call. CDR3 residues: CATRDLVVRDTQYF. The CDR3, as DNA: TGTGCCACCCGAGATCTGGTGGTTCGAGATACGCAGTATTTT.